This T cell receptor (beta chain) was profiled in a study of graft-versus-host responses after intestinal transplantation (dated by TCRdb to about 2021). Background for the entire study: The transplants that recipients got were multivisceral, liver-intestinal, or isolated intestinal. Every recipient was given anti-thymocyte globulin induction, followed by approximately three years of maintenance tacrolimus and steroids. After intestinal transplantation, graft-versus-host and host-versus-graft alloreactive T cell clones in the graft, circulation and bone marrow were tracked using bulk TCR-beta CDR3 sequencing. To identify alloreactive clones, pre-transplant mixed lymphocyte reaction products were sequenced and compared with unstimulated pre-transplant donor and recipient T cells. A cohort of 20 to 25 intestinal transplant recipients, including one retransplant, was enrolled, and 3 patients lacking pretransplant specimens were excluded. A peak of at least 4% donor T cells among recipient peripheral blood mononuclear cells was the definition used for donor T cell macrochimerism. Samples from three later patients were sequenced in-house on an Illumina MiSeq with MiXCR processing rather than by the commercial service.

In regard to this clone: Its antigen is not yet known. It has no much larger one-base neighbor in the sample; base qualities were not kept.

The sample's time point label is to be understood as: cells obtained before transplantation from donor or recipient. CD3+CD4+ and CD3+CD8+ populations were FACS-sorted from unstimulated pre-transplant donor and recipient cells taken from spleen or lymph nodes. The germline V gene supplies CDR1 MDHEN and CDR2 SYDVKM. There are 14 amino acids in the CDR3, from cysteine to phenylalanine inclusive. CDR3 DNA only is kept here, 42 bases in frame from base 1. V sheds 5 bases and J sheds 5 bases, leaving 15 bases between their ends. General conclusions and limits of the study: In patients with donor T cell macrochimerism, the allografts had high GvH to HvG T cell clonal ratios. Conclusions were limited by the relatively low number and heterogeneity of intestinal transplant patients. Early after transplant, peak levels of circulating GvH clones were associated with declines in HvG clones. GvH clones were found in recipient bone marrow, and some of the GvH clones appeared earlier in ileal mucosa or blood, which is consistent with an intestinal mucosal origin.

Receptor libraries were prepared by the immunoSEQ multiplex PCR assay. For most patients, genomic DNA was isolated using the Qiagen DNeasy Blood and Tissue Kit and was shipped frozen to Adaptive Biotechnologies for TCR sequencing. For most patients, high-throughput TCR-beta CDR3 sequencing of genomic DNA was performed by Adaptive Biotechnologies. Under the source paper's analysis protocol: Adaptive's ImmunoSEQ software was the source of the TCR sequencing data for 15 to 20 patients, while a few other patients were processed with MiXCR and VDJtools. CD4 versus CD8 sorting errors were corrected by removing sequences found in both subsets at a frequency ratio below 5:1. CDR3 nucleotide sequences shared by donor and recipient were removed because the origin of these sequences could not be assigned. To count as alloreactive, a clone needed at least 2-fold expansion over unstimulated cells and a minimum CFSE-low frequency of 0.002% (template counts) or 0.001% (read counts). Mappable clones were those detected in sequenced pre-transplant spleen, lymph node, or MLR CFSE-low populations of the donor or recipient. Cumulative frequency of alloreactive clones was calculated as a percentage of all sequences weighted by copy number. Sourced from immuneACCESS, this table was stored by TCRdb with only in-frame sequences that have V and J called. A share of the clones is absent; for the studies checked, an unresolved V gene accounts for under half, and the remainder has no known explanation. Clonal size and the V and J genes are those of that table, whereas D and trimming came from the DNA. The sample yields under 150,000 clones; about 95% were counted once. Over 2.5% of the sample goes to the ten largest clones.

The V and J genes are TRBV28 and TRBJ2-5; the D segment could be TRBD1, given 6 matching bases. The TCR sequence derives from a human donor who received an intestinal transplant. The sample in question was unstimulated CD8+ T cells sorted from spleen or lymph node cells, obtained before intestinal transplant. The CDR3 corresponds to CASSHPQGLETQYF. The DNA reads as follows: TGTGCCAGCAGTCACCCACAGGGCTTGGAGACCCAGTACTTC.